The next 22 T cell receptor beta chains were all read from a single sample in a study of blood T cell repertoires in COVID-19. The table came from immunoSEQ multiplex PCR; TCRdb's copy has only in-frame clones and leaves some out. The sample shows about 460,000 clones, 70% to 90% of them seen only once. Sequenced material: PBMCs or T cells enriched from blood (not recorded which). These receptors were taken from a woman aged 55-75 years who had recovered from COVID-19.

This clone was seen only once. The chain combines TRBV7-9 with TRBJ2-1, with 11 bases lining up with TRBD2. CDR3 length equals 15 residues. Per the germline V gene, CDR1 is SEHNR and CDR2 is FQNEAQ (reference sequence). V lost 5 bases and J lost 7; bases outside the gene matches: 7. Written as DNA, the CDR3 is TGTGCCAGCAGCCCCCGACTAGCGGGGTGGAATGAGCAGTTCTTC. Its protein is CASSPRLAGWNEQFF.

The chain carries TRBV2 and TRBJ2-7; 7 bases are shared with TRBD1. This CDR3 region has 13 residues. CDR1 and CDR2 (germline): SNHLY, FYNNEI. With 10 bases clipped from V and 3 bases from J, the junction kept 9 bases outside the gene matches. CDR3 DNA sequence: TGTGCCAACAACTTCCGGGACAGCTACGAGCAGTACTTC. Protein product: CANNFRDSYEQYF. Full variable domain (rest looked up from reference TRBV2 and TRBJ2-7): EPEVTQTPSHQVTQMGQEVILRCVPISNHLYFYWYRQILGQKVEFLVSFYNNEISEKSEIFDDQFSVERPDGSNFTLKIRSTKLEDSAMYFCANNFRDSYEQYFGPGTRLTVT.

The V gene is TRBV29-1, the J gene TRBJ1-1; TRBD1 is a possible D gene (6 bases). The CDR3 is 13 amino acids. The V and J ends lost 6 bases and 0 bases respectively, with 11 bases between them. Germline-derived CDR1 and CDR2 are SQVTM and ANQGSEA. CDR3 loop: CSVLGTMNTEAFF. CDR3 nucleotides: TGCAGCGTCCTCGGGACAATGAACACTGAAGCTTTCTTT.

The V call is TRBV2, the J call TRBJ1-6, with TRBD1 matching over 9 bases. In germline, CDR1 is SNHLY, CDR2 FYNNEI. The CDR3 length is 15 residues. The ends lost 4 bases at V and 9 bases at J; junction bases unmatched: 7. The CDR3 loop is CASSVQGAVGSPLHF. The CDR3, as DNA: TGTGCCAGCAGTGTACAGGGGGCCGTAGGTTCACCCCTCCACTTT.

The gene calls are TRBV10-3 and TRBJ1-2; a possible D gene is TRBD1 (6 bases). Germline V gives CDR1 ENHRY, CDR2 SYGVKD. Deletions cut 5 bases from V and 8 bases from J, with 15 bases between. The CDR3 has 13 residues. CDR3 sequence reads: CAISSTGVEGYTF. DNA for the CDR3: TGTGCCATCAGTTCGACAGGCGTAGAGGGCTACACCTTC.

This chain links TRBV27 with TRBJ2-7; D possibly corresponds to TRBD1 (6 bases). The germline V gene has CDR1 MNHEY and CDR2 SMNVEV (reference sequence). The CDR3 has 15 amino acids. With 4 bases removed from V and 2 bases from J, the gap between germline ends came to 15 bases. CDR3 bases: TGTGCCAGCAGTTACAGGGCCCATGGGGCCTACGAGCAGTACGTC. Protein sequence: CASSYRAHGAYEQYV.

CDR3 protein: CASSYRSSYNEQFF. The CDR3 DNA reads as TGTGCCAGCAGTTACCGGAGCTCCTACAATGAGCAGTTCTTC. This chain joins TRBV6-2 or TRBV6-3 and TRBJ2-1; D unclear. CDR3 length: 14 amino acids. The germline V gene encodes CDR1 MNHEY and CDR2 SVGEGT. V shed 2 bases and J shed 0 bases, with 5 bases lying between them.

This sequence joins TRBV25-1 and TRBJ2-3; D possibly corresponds to TRBD1 (6 bases). The CDR3 totals 17 residues. The germline gives CDR1 MGHDK, CDR2 SYGVNS. Trimming shortened V by 7 bases and J by 0 bases, and 20 bases separated the two germline ends. CDR3 coding DNA: TGTGCCAGCAAGGGGTTCGGATCAGGGGCCAGCACAGATACGCAGTATTTT. This translates into CASKGFGSGASTDTQYF.

This clone appeared once. The genes are TRBV14 and TRBJ2-7; no clear D. The CDR3 has 13 amino acids. From germline, CDR1 is SGHDN and CDR2 FVKESK. V lost 2 bases to trimming and J lost 2 bases, with 7 bases between them. The CDR3 nucleotides are TGTGCCAGCAGCCAATCCCTAACCTACGAGCAGTACTTC. It is translated as CASSQSLTYEQYF.

As for this clone: The sample holds other DNA sequences that translate to the same CDR3. CDR3 protein: CASSLRSGNTEAFF. CDR3 nucleotide sequence: TGCGCCAGCAGCTTGAGATCCGGGAACACTGAAGCTTTCTTT. The chain couples TRBV5-1 to TRBJ1-1; unclear D gene. The CDR3 has 14 amino acids. CDR1 is SGHRS and CDR2 is YFSETQ in the germline V gene. V lost 1 base and J lost 1, with 8 bases in between.

The genes are TRBV18 and TRBJ2-3, with 11 bases identical to TRBD2. The germline gives CDR1 KGHSH, CDR2 LQKENI. V dropped 6 bases and J dropped 6; count of bases not matched to a gene: 8. The CDR3 loop spans 15 amino acids. The CDR3 nucleotides are TGTGCCAGCTCCCCCCAGACTAGCGGGGTTGATACGCAGTATTTT. Protein sequence: CASSPQTSGVDTQYF.

In nucleotides, the CDR3 is TGTGCCTGGAGCCGGGACAGGGCCAATATTAACACTGAAGCTTTCTTT. Translation: CAWSRDRANINTEAFF. V gene TRBV30 combines with J gene TRBJ1-1; TRBD1 aligns across 9 bases. This CDR3 contains 16 residues. After removal of 3 bases from V and 2 bases from J, the junction contained 10 bases not matched to a gene. Germline values: CDR1 GTSNPN, CDR2 SVGIG (reference sequence).

The gene calls are TRBV1 and TRBJ2-7; TRBD2 is taken as the D call from the table, unchecked against the DNA. TRBV1 is a pseudogene segment. The CDR3 sequence is 11 residues long. This chain's CDR3 is CTSSQPGEQYV. The CDR3, as DNA: TGCACCAGCAGCCAACCGGGCGAGCAGTACGTC.

The CDR3 here is CASSLGGGHGNQPQHF. The CDR3 region has the DNA TGTGCCAGCAGCCTGGGGGGGGGCCATGGGAATCAGCCCCAGCATTTT. V is TRBV5-8 and J is TRBJ1-5; maybe TRBD1 (6 bases). CDR1 is SGHTS, CDR2 YDEGEE, per germline. The CDR3 extends over 16 amino acids. Trimming removed 4 bases at V and 4 bases at J, with 18 bases between.

The gene calls are TRBV19 and TRBJ1-3, with TRBD1 as a possible D gene (5 bases). From germline, CDR1 is LNHDA and CDR2 SQIVND (reference sequence). CDR3 length: 13 amino acids. V lost 8 bases to trimming and J lost 0 bases, with 8 bases between them. In nucleotides, the CDR3 is TGTGCCAGTGGGACTGACTCTGGAAACACCATATATTTT. This sequence encodes CASGTDSGNTIYF.

This chain uses TRBV4-1 with TRBJ1-3, with D possibly TRBD1 on 5 matching bases. CDR1 is MGHRA, CDR2 YSYEKL, per germline. The CDR3 totals 14 residues. V lost 5 bases to trimming and J lost 1 base, with 9 bases between them. The DNA of the CDR3 is TGCGCCAGCAGCGTGGGGGGTTCTGGAAACACCATATATTTT. Its translation: CASSVGGSGNTIYF.

This clone has just one count. The V call is TRBV15, the J call TRBJ2-2; 7 nucleotides agree with TRBD1. This CDR3 spans 15 amino acids. In germline, CDR1 is LNHNV, CDR2 YYDKDF (reference sequence). V shed 7 bases and J 1 base; nucleotides not matched to a gene: 6. The CDR3 protein is CATIPPGGNTGELFF. The CDR3 DNA is TGTGCCACCATCCCCCCAGGGGGGAACACCGGGGAGCTGTTTTTT.

The V call is TRBV5-1, the J call TRBJ1-1, with 11 nucleotides matching TRBD1. CDR3 length equals 16 residues. Trimming removed 3 bases from V and 8 bases from J; junction bases left unmatched: 12. The germline gives CDR1 SGHRS, CDR2 YFSETQ. The CDR3 loop is CASSSGGTGGAGEAFF. In DNA, the CDR3 is TGCGCCAGCAGCTCCGGTGGGACAGGGGGTGCAGGCGAAGCTTTCTTT.

The genes are TRBV11-2 and TRBJ2-2, with TRBD1 matching 9 bases. Trimming removed 5 bases from V and 6 bases from J; junction bases left unmatched: 1. The CDR3 is 13 residues long. Germline V gene lookup returns CDR1 SGHAT and CDR2 FQNNGV. The CDR3 is CASSGQGSGELFF. CDR3 sequence (DNA): TGTGCCAGCAGCGGACAGGGGTCCGGGGAGCTGTTTTTT.

The gene calls are TRBV5-6 and TRBJ2-2; 7 bases line up with TRBD1. J was trimmed by 5 bases and V by 5 bases; bases with no gene match: 6. The length of the CDR3 is 14 residues. In germline, CDR1 is SGHDT, CDR2 YYEEEE. CDR3 DNA: TGTGCCAGCAGAGCCACCAGGGGGACCGGGGAGCTGTTTTTT. This translates into CASRATRGTGELFF. The full variable domain, in which reference TRBV5-6 and TRBJ2-2 provide the parts outside the CDR3, is DAGVTQSPTHLIKTRGQQVTLRCSPKSGHDTVSWYQQALGQGPQFIFQYYEEEERQRGNFPDRFSGHQFPNYSSELNVNALLLGDSALYLCASRATRGTGELFFGEGSRLTVL.

This chain uses TRBV2 with TRBJ2-3; 7 positions agree with TRBD1. V shed 4 bases and J 3 bases; nucleotides not matched to a gene: 10. CDR1 and CDR2 from the germline V gene are SNHLY and FYNNEI. There are 16 residues in the CDR3. The CDR3 is CASSVLRDRQTDTQYF. The CDR3 coding sequence is TGTGCCAGCAGTGTTCTTCGGGACAGACAGACAGATACGCAGTATTTT.

The gene calls are TRBV10-3 and TRBJ2-6; unclear D gene. V was cut by 6 bases and J by 4 bases, with 13 bases left in between. Germline CDR1 and CDR2: ENHRY and SYGVKD. This CDR3 has 15 amino acids. CDR3 loop: CAIRHDNLGANVLTF. The CDR3 DNA reads TGTGCCATCAGACATGACAACCTCGGGGCCAACGTCCTGACTTTC.